The 30 T cell receptor beta chains listed next were all sequenced from one sample in a study of T cell clonality in common variable immunodeficiency. The study's findings and limits: In common variable immunodeficiency, TCR beta chains reportedly carried fewer deletions and N-nucleotide insertions.

Here immunoSEQ multiplex PCR was the method, and the copy in TCRdb shows in-frame clones only, minus some. The sample is made up of 10,000 to 13,000 clones, none counted only once. These receptors have no identified antigens. Sequenced: peripheral blood mononuclear cells. Receptors were obtained from a human donor with common variable immunodeficiency.

With respect to this clone: Read coverage stops 3 residues before the CDR3 terminus; the germline J gene supplies the remainder. V is TRBV7-8 and J is TRBJ2-1; 8 positions match TRBD1. The CDR3 is made up of 16 amino acids. Unmatched junction bases numbered 9, after V lost 5 bases and J lost 3 bases. In germline, CDR1 is SGHVS, CDR2 FQNEAQ. CDR3 DNA, as far as it was read: TGTGCCAGCAGCGACAGGGGTTCCTTTAACTACAATGAG. It specifies CASSDRGSFNYNE. Given in full, the CDR3 is CASSDRGSFNYNEQFF.

Only a few counts were recorded for this clone. The CDR3 extends 3 residues past the end of the read, so its final part is completed from the germline J gene. This chain connects TRBV7-3 to TRBJ2-1; 12 bases fit TRBD2. V was pared by 8 bases and J by 5 bases, with 4 bases of the junction left unmatched. CDR3 length: 14 residues. Germline V gene sequence: CDR1 SGHTA, CDR2 FQGTGA. The DNA read from the CDR3 is TGTGCCAGCGGGAGGACTAGCGGGAACAATGAG. Protein sequence: CASGRTSGNNE. The whole CDR3 protein is CASGRTSGNNEQFF.

As to this clone: The missing CDR3 end, 3 residues past where the read stops, is filled in from the germline J gene. The chain recombines TRBV19 with TRBJ1-5, with D hard to call. Trimming removed 3 bases from V and 6 bases from J, with 12 bases in between. This CDR3 region has 14 residues. Germline CDR1 reads LNHDA; CDR2 reads SQIVND (reference sequence). The covered CDR3 bases are TGTGCCAGTAGTATCCTACCGGAGGGTCAGCCC. Encoded protein: CASSILPEGQP. Given in full, the CDR3 is CASSILPEGQPQHF.

This clone occurred a few times. The CDR3 is cut off 3 residues early in the read; its end comes from the germline J gene. This chain links TRBV7-3 with TRBJ2-1; D gene unclear. Germline loops: CDR1 SGHTA, CDR2 FQGTGA. The V end lost 2 bases, the J end lost 6 bases, and 11 bases lay between the germline ends. This CDR3 comprises 14 residues. Partial CDR3 DNA: TGTGCCAGCAGCTTAGTCGCGACTTTCAATGAG. It is translated as CASSLVATFNE. The whole CDR3 sequence reads CASSLVATFNEQFF.

This clone counts as medium-sized (0.01 to 0.1%). The read ends 3 residues early relative to the CDR3; the germline J gene fills the gap. V is TRBV15 and J is TRBJ2-2; D gene unclear. Trimming stripped 0 bases from V and 4 bases from J, with 9 bases between. CDR1 and CDR2 (germline): LNHNV, YYDKDF (reference sequence). The CDR3 runs to 15 residues. CDR3 DNA, as far as it was read: TGTGCCACCAGCAGAGATTTGGCAGTCACCGGGGAG. It codes for CATSRDLAVTGE. In full, the CDR3 is CATSRDLAVTGELFF. The full variable domain, in which reference TRBV15 and TRBJ2-2 provide the parts outside the CDR3, is DAMVIQNPRYQVTQFGKPVTLSCSQTLNHNVMYWYQQKSSQAPKLLFHYYDKDFNNEADTPDNFQSRRPNTSFCFLDIRSPGLGDTAMYLCATSRDLAVTGELFFGEGSRLTVL.

This clone was found a few times. The CDR3 end is not reached by the read, which stops 3 residues before it; the germline J gene fills it in. This sequence joins TRBV20-1 and TRBJ2-1; D might be TRBD1 (6 bases). This CDR3 is built from 13 residues. Trimming stripped 5 bases from V and 6 bases from J, with 14 bases between. Germline CDR1 DFQATT, CDR2 SNEGSKA (reference sequence). CDR3 residues: CSADGGRGNEQFF. The sequenced part of the CDR3 DNA is TGCAGTGCTGATGGGGGCAGGGGCAATGAG.

This clone was counted only a few times. The read ends 3 residues shy of where the CDR3 ends; the end is completed using the germline J gene. The chain carries TRBV7-9 and TRBJ1-2, with 7 bases aligning to TRBD1. CDR1 and CDR2 (germline): SEHNR, FQNEAQ (reference sequence). CDR3 length equals 13 residues. CDR3 DNA (partial): TGTGCCAGCAGCTTGTTGGACAGGCGAGGC. As protein: CASSLLDRRG. In full, the CDR3 is CASSLLDRRGYTF. Full variable domain (rest looked up from reference TRBV7-9 and TRBJ1-2): DTGVSQNPRHKITKRGQNVTFRCDPISEHNRLYWYRQTLGQGPEFLTYFQNEAQLEKSRLLSDRFSAERPKGSFSTLEIQRTEQGDSAMYLCASSLLDRRGYTFGSGTRLTVV.

By sample fraction, this clone is medium-sized. The sequenced fragment ends 3 residues before the CDR3 boundary, so the rest is inferred from the germline J gene. The chain is built from TRBV6-4 and TRBJ2-3; possibly TRBD2 for D (6 bases). Germline V gene lookup returns CDR1 MRHNA and CDR2 SNTAGT. The V and J ends lost 0 bases and 5 bases respectively, with 15 bases between them. CDR3 size: 16 residues. CDR3 bases read: TGTGCCAGCAGTGACTCGGCGGAGGGAGGACAAGATACG. Encoded protein: CASSDSAEGGQDT. The full CDR3 is CASSDSAEGGQDTQYF.

This clone was picked up a small number of times. The read ends 3 residues shy of where the CDR3 ends; the end is completed using the germline J gene. The chain links TRBV5-1 to TRBJ2-1; 8 bases fit TRBD2. Germline CDR1 SGHRS, CDR2 YFSETQ. Losses at the gene ends were 0 bases for V and 0 bases for J; bases not matched to a gene: 11. The length of the CDR3 is 19 residues. CDR3 loop: CASSLELAGVFSSYNEQFF. CDR3 bases read: TGCGCCAGCAGCTTGGAGCTAGCGGGTGTCTTTAGCTCCTACAATGAG.

This clone is medium-sized (0.01 to 0.1%) by share. The CDR3 goes on 3 residues after the read ends, and that part is filled in from the germline J gene. The chain employs TRBV18 and TRBJ2-7; maybe TRBD1 (5 bases). The V gene lost 3 bases and the J gene lost 3 bases, with 9 bases spanning the gap. In germline, CDR1 is KGHSH, CDR2 LQKENI. CDR3 length equals 13 residues. The sequenced part of the CDR3 DNA is TGTGCCAGCTCACCGGCCCAGGGCTACGAG. Its translation is CASSPAQGYE. The whole CDR3 is CASSPAQGYEQYF.

This clone was seen more than once but under ten times. The CDR3 extends 3 residues past the end of the read, so its final part is completed from the germline J gene. The chain employs TRBV19 and TRBJ2-2; no firm D call. The CDR3 spans 15 residues. Germline V gene data show CDR1 as LNHDA and CDR2 as SQIVND (reference sequence). V lost 10 bases and J 0 bases, leaving 15 bases between the germline ends. CDR3 bases read: TGTGCCACCTCTTCTCTAGATCCGAACACCGGGGAG. It codes for CATSSLDPNTGE. The entire CDR3 reads CATSSLDPNTGELFF.

This clone showed up just a few times. This CDR3 is CASTMGRVGRFTYEQYF. Partial CDR3 DNA: TGTGCCAGCACCATGGGCAGGGTGGGAAGATTTACCTACGAG. The chain recombines TRBV2 with TRBJ2-7; tentatively, D is TRBD1 (5 bases). The CDR3 end falls 3 residues outside the read, so it is completed with the germline J gene. V lost 7 bases to trimming and J lost 2 bases, with 24 bases between them. CDR3 length equals 17 residues. Germline CDR1 reads SNHLY; CDR2 reads FYNNEI. Full variable domain (outside the CDR3, taken from reference TRBV2 and TRBJ2-7): EPEVTQTPSHQVTQMGQEVILRCVPISNHLYFYWYRQILGQKVEFLVSFYNNEISEKSEIFDDQFSVERPDGSNFTLKIRSTKLEDSAMYFCASTMGRVGRFTYEQYFGPGTRLTVT.

Comments on this clone: The sequenced fragment ends 3 residues before the CDR3 boundary, so the rest is inferred from the germline J gene. The rearrangement joins TRBV18 to TRBJ2-7, with 10 bases identical to TRBD1. Per germline, CDR1 KGHSH and CDR2 LQKENI. Trimming at V came to 6 bases and at J to 5 bases, leaving 10 bases not matched to a gene. CDR3 size: 15 residues. The CDR3 bases that were read are TGTGCCAGCTCTGCACCGGGACAGGGGAAGGACGAG. Translated, it gives CASSAPGQGKDE. The complete CDR3 reads CASSAPGQGKDEQYF.

There are a few counts of this clone. The CDR3 end lies 3 residues beyond the end of the read and is filled in from the germline J gene. The rearrangement uses TRBV30 and TRBJ1-5; D is ambiguous. V was pared by 4 bases and J by 3 bases, with 10 bases between. CDR1 and CDR2 (germline): GTSNPN, SVGIG (reference sequence). The CDR3 has 13 amino acids. Here the CDR3 reads CAWTSGHNQPQHF. CDR3 DNA (partial): TGTGCCTGGACTAGTGGCCACAATCAGCCC.

There are a few counts of this clone. From the germline J gene comes the end of the CDR3, since the read stops 3 residues before it. This sequence joins TRBV7-2 and TRBJ2-6; TRBD1 matches 7 bases. Germline V gene lookup returns CDR1 SGHTA and CDR2 FQGNSA. Germline trimming cut 6 bases from V and 5 bases from J; bases unmatched to any gene: 4. This CDR3 is 14 amino acids long. CDR3 amino acids: CASSSTGRANVLTF. The DNA read from the CDR3 is TGTGCCAGCAGTTCGACAGGGCGGGCCAACGTC.

This clone has only a few counts. The sequence runs out 3 residues before the end of the CDR3; the remainder is reconstructed from the germline J gene. This chain uses TRBV5-4 with TRBJ2-5, with D perhaps matching TRBD2 (7 bases). CDR1 and CDR2 (germline): SGHNT, YYREEE (reference sequence). The CDR3 sequence is 15 residues long. The V gene lost 0 bases and the J gene lost 4 bases, with 13 bases spanning the gap. The covered CDR3 bases are TGTGCCAGCAGCTTGGTTCGGGGGGCCCGAGAGACC. Translated: CASSLVRGARET. The whole CDR3 reads CASSLVRGARETQYF.

This clone was detected only a few times. The read stops 3 residues short of the end of the CDR3; the missing end is completed from the germline J gene. This chain joins TRBV6-2 or TRBV6-3 and TRBJ2-1, with 13 bases that match TRBD2. Trimming removed 5 bases from V and 7 bases from J; junction bases left unmatched: 8. The CDR3 spans 16 residues. Germline V CDR1 and CDR2: MNHEY, SVGEGT. The chain's CDR3 is CASSPGLAGTINEQFF. The CDR3 bases that were read are TGTGCCAGCAGTCCGGGACTAGCGGGAACGATTAATGAG.

This clone was seen a few times. Read sequence stops 3 residues before the CDR3 end, and the germline J gene provides the missing end. Different DNA sequences within this sample yield the same CDR3. This rearrangement joins TRBV18 to TRBJ2-4; TRBD1 matches at 8 bases. The CDR3 is 14 residues long. CDR1 is KGHSH and CDR2 is LQKENI in the germline V gene. Trimming took 2 bases from V and 9 from J; bases not matched to a gene: 6. The sequenced part of the CDR3 DNA is TGTGCCAGCTCACCAAGGACAGGGACTGGCATT. Amino acids: CASSPRTGTGI. The whole CDR3 protein is CASSPRTGTGIQYF.

Regarding this clone: With the read ending 3 residues before the CDR3 end, the germline J gene is used to fill in that end. The chain recombines TRBV19 with TRBJ2-5; 9 bases align to TRBD2. The CDR3 spans 14 residues. V shed 6 bases and J 5 bases; nucleotides not matched to a gene: 7. The germline CDR1 and CDR2 sequences are LNHDA and SQIVND (reference sequence). This CDR3 is CASSAGGPWETQYF. CDR3 bases read: TGTGCCAGTAGCGCGGGAGGGCCGTGGGAGACC.

In this sample, this clone turned up a few times. The read terminates 3 residues ahead of where the CDR3 ends, so the germline J gene completes it. The chain has TRBV18 and TRBJ1-4, with 8 positions matching TRBD1. This CDR3 comprises 13 residues. Trimming cost V 6 bases and J 6 bases; bases outside gene matches: 3. Germline CDR1 and CDR2: KGHSH and LQKENI. The CDR3: CASSPGQDEKLFF. The sequenced CDR3 bases are TGTGCCAGCTCCCCGGGACAGGATGAAAAA.

Comments on this clone: The read terminates 3 residues ahead of where the CDR3 ends, so the germline J gene completes it. This rearrangement joins TRBV29-1 to TRBJ2-7; 10 nucleotides align to TRBD2. V dropped 4 bases and J dropped 3; count of bases not matched to a gene: 6. Germline values: CDR1 SQVTM, CDR2 ANQGSEA. The CDR3 totals 14 residues. CDR3 sequence: CSVGGSGRIYEQYF. The sequenced part of the CDR3 DNA is TGCAGCGTTGGAGGTAGCGGGAGGATCTACGAG.

A note on this clone: The sequenced fragment ends 3 residues before the CDR3 boundary, so the rest is inferred from the germline J gene. The rearrangement links TRBV19 to TRBJ1-4, with D possibly TRBD1 on 5 matching bases. The CDR3 totals 15 residues. The V and J ends lost 1 base and 8 bases respectively, with 14 bases between them. Per germline, CDR1 LNHDA and CDR2 SQIVND (reference sequence). The sequenced part of the CDR3 DNA is TGTGCCAGTAGTATAGCGGCCAGGGACTGGGAAAAA. It specifies CASSIAARDWEK. The full CDR3 reads CASSIAARDWEKLFF.

Only a few counts were recorded for this clone. The CDR3 bases that were read are TGTGCCAGCAGGAAAACAGGGTCCTACAATGAG. Translated, it gives CASRKTGSYNE. The whole CDR3 sequence is CASRKTGSYNEQFF. The chain recombines TRBV19 with TRBJ2-1; D is perhaps TRBD1 (6 bases). The DNA ends 3 residues before the CDR3 does, and the rest of the CDR3 is filled in from the germline J gene. V was clipped by 9 bases and J by 1 base, with 13 bases between them. The CDR3 has 14 residues. CDR1 is LNHDA and CDR2 is SQIVND in the germline V gene (reference sequence).

Comments on this clone: Read coverage stops 3 residues before the CDR3 terminus; the germline J gene supplies the remainder. The J gene is TRBJ1-3, the V gene TRBV7-2; D gene unclear. V was cut by 5 bases and J by 1 base, with 6 bases left in between. The CDR3 runs 13 residues. The V gene's germline CDR1 is SGHTA and CDR2 FQGNSA. CDR3 DNA (partial): TGTGCCAGCAGCAAACTTTCTGGAAACACC. Protein: CASSKLSGNT. The entire CDR3 sequence reads CASSKLSGNTIYF.

This clone has at least ten counts. Sequencing ends 3 residues short of the CDR3 end; the germline J gene provides the rest. The V and J genes are TRBV29-1 and TRBJ2-1; D gene uncertain. V was trimmed by 7 bases and J by 8 bases, leaving 9 bases between them. CDR3 length equals 10 residues. Germline V CDR1 and CDR2: SQVTM, ANQGSEA. The CDR3 sequence is CSASEDEQFF. The CDR3 bases that were read are TGCAGCGCCAGTGAGGATGAG.

In regard to this clone: The read finishes 3 residues shy of the CDR3 end, and the germline J gene is used to complete it. This chain uses TRBV19 with TRBJ2-7, with D possibly being TRBD2 (6 bases). Germline assignment: CDR1 LNHDA and CDR2 SQIVND (reference sequence). The CDR3 totals 15 residues. V lost 5 bases, J lost 3 bases, and 17 bases lay in between. The CDR3 is CASSPGGSMSYEQYF. Partial CDR3 DNA: TGTGCCAGTAGTCCCGGGGGTAGCATGAGCTACGAG.

For this clone: The sequenced fragment ends 3 residues before the CDR3 boundary, so the rest is inferred from the germline J gene. The chain is built from TRBV30 and TRBJ1-2; D gene ambiguous. V shed 2 bases and J shed 4 bases, with 5 bases lying between them. The CDR3 runs 11 residues. Germline V gene sequence: CDR1 GTSNPN, CDR2 SVGIG (reference sequence). CDR3 DNA, as far as it was read: TGTGCCTGGAGTCATCCCTATGGC. Encoded protein: CAWSHPYG. The whole CDR3 is CAWSHPYGYTF.

This clone was counted only a few times. The read halts 3 residues ahead of the CDR3 end, with the missing end drawn from the germline J gene. The chain joins TRBV7-3 to TRBJ2-7; 8 bases line up with TRBD1. The CDR3 runs 15 residues. Unmatched junction bases numbered 5, after V lost 3 bases and J lost 1 base. Germline lookup yields CDR1 SGHTA and CDR2 FQGTGA. The sequenced CDR3 bases are TGTGCCAGCAGCTTGGCAGGGGGCCTTTCCTACGAG. The encoded protein is CASSLAGGLSYE. The full CDR3 sequence reads CASSLAGGLSYEQYF.

Details on this clone: The CDR3 end lies 3 residues beyond the end of the read and is filled in from the germline J gene. The rearrangement links TRBV7-2 to TRBJ2-1, with D perhaps TRBD1 (6 bases). This CDR3 spans 12 amino acids. The V gene lost 5 bases and the J gene lost 9 bases, with 11 bases spanning the gap. Looked up from germline, CDR1 is SGHTA and CDR2 is FQGNSA. Partial CDR3 DNA: TGTGCCAGCAGCCCTACAGGGATTGAG. Amino acid sequence: CASSPTGIE. The entire CDR3 protein is CASSPTGIEQFF.

In this sample, this clone turned up a few times. The CDR3 extends 3 residues past the end of the read, so its final part is completed from the germline J gene. The rearrangement joins TRBV30 to TRBJ2-7, with 7 positions matching TRBD2. The CDR3 sequence is 15 residues long. V lost 0 bases, J lost 5 bases, and 10 bases stayed unmatched. Germline lookup yields CDR1 GTSNPN and CDR2 SVGIG (reference sequence). CDR3 residues: CAWSVGRTRVDEQYF. CDR3 DNA (partial): TGTGCCTGGAGTGTAGGGCGGACTAGAGTAGACGAG.